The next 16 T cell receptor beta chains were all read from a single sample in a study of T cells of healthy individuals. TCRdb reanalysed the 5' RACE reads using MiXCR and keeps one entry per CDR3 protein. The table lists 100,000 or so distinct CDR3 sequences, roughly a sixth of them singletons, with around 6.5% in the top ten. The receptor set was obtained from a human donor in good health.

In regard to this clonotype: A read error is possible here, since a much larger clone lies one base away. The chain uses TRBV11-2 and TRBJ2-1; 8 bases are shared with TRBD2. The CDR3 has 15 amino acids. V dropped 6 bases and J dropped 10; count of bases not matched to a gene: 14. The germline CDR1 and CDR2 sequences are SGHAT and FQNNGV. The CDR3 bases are TGTGCCAGCAGTCCGGGACCAGCGGGAGTAAAAGAGCAGTTCTTC. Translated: CASSPGPAGVKEQFF.

DNA for the CDR3: TGTGCCACCAGCCGACAGTTTACGGAGACCCAGTACTTC. Translation: CATSRQFTETQYF. The chain is built from TRBV24-1 and TRBJ2-5; the D gene is possibly TRBD1 (5 bases). There are 13 residues in the CDR3. The V end lost 7 bases, the J end lost 5 bases, and 13 bases lay between the germline ends. The germline V gene has CDR1 KGHDR and CDR2 SFDVKD.

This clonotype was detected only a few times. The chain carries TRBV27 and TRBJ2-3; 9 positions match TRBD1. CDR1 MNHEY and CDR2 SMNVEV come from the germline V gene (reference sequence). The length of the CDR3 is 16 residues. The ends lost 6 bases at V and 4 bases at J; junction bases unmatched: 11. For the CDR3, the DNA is TGTGCCAGCAGCTACTTACAGGGGGCGCGTCCAGATACGCAGTATTTT. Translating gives CASSYLQGARPDTQYF.

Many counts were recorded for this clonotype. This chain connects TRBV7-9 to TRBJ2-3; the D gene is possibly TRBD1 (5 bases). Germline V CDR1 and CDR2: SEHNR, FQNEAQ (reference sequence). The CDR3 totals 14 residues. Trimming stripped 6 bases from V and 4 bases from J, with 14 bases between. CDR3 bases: TGTGCCAGCAGTCGCTTGACAGTTCCAGATACGCAGTATTTT. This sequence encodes CASSRLTVPDTQYF.

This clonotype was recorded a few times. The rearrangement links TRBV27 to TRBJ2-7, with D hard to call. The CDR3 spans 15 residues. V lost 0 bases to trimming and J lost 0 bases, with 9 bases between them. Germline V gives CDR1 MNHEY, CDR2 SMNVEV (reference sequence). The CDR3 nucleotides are TGTGCCAGCAGTTTATCGTTTCTCGGCTCCTACGAGCAGTACTTC. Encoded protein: CASSLSFLGSYEQYF.

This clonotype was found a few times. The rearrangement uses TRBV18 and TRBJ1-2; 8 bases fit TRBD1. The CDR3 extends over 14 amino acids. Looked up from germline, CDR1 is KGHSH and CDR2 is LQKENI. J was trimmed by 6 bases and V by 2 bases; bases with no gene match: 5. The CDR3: CASSPKTGAHGYTF. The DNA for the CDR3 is TGTGCCAGCTCACCAAAGACAGGGGCACATGGCTACACCTTC.

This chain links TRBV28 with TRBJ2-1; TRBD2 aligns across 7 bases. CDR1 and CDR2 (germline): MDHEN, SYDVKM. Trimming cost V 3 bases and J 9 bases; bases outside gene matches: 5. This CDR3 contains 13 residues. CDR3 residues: CASSLVGRSEQFF. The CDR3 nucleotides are TGTGCCAGCAGTTTGGTCGGGAGGTCTGAGCAGTTCTTC. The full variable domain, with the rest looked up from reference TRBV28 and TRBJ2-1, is DVKVTQSSRYLVKRTGEKVFLECVQDMDHENMFWYRQDPGLGLRLIYFSYDVKMKEKGDIPEGYSVSREKKERFSLILESASTNQTSMYLCASSLVGRSEQFFGPGTRLTVL.

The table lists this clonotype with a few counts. CDR3 residues: CASSVGQSSYEQYF. The DNA of the CDR3 is TGTGCCAGCAGCGTAGGACAGTCCTCCTACGAGCAGTACTTC. The J gene is TRBJ2-7, the V gene TRBV9; possibly TRBD1 for D (5 bases). The length of the CDR3 is 14 residues. Trimming took off 0 bases at V and 0 bases at J, with 7 bases between the two ends. Germline V gene sequence: CDR1 SGDLS, CDR2 YYNGEE.

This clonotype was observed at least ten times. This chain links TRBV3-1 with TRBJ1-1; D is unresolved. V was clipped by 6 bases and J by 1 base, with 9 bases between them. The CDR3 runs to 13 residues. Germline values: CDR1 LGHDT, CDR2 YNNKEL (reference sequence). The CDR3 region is CASRRQANTEAFF. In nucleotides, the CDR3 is TGTGCCAGCAGACGGCAGGCGAACACTGAAGCTTTCTTT.

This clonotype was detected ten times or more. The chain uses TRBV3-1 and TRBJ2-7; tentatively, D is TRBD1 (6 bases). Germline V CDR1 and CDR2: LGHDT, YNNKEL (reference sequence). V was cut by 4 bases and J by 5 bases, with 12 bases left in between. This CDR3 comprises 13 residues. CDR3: CASSPRDTDEQYF. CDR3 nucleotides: TGTGCCAGCAGCCCCCGGGACACGGACGAGCAGTACTTC.

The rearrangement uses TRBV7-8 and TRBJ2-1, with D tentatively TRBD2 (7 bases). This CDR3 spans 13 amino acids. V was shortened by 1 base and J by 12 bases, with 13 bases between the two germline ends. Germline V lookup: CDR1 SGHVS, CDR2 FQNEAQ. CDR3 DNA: TGTGCCAGCAGCTTAGGAGGGGGGGACTCGCAGTTCTTC. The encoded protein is CASSLGGGDSQFF.

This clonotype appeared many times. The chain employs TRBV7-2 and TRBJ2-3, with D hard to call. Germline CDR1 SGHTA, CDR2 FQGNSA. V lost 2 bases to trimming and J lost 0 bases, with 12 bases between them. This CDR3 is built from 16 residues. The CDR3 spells CASSLKRSSSTDTQYF. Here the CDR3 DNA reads TGTGCCAGCAGCTTAAAGCGTAGCTCTAGCACAGATACGCAGTATTTT. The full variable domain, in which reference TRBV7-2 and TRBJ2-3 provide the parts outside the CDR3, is GAGVSQSPSNKVTEKGKDVELRCDPISGHTALYWYRQSLGQGLEFLIYFQGNSAPDKSGLPSDRFSAERTGGSVSTLTIQRTQQEDSAVYLCASSLKRSSSTDTQYFGPGTRLTVL.

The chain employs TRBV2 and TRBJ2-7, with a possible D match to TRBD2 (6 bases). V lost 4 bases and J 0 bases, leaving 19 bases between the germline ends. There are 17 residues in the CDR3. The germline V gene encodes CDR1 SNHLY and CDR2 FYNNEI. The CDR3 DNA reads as TGTGCCAGCAGTGGTGGCAGCACCGGGAGTAGCTCCTACGAGCAGTACTTC. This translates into CASSGGSTGSSSYEQYF.

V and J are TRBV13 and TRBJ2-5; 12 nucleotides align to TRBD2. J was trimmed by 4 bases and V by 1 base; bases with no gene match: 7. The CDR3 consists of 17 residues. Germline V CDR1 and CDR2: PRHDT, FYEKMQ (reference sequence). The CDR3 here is CASSLEGRLAGVETQYF. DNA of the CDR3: TGTGCCAGCAGCTTAGAGGGGCGACTAGCGGGAGTAGAGACCCAGTACTTC.

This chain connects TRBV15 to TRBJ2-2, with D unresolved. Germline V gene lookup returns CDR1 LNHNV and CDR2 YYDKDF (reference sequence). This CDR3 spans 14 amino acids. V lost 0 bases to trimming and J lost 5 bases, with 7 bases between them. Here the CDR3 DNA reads TGTGCCACCAGCAGAGATTCCGGAACCGGGGAGCTGTTTTTT. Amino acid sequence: CATSRDSGTGELFF.

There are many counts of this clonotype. CDR3 residues: CASSWTGGSGNTIYF. DNA of the CDR3: TGTGCCAGCAGCTGGACAGGGGGCTCTGGAAACACCATATATTTT. The rearrangement links TRBV7-2 to TRBJ1-3; 10 bases align to TRBD1. J gave up 0 bases and V 4 bases, and 0 bases lay outside the gene matches. CDR1 and CDR2 from the germline V gene are SGHTA and FQGNSA. There are 15 residues in the CDR3.